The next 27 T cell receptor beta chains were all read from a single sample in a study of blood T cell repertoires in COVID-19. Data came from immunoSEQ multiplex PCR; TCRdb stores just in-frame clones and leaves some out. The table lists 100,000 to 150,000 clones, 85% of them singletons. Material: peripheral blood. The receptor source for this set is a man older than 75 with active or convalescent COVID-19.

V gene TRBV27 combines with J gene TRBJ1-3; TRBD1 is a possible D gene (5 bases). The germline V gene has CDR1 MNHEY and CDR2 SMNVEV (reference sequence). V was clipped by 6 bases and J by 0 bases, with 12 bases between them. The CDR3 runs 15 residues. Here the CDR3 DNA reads TGTGCCAGCAGGCGCTACAGGAACTCTGGAAACACCATATATTTT. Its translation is CASRRYRNSGNTIYF.

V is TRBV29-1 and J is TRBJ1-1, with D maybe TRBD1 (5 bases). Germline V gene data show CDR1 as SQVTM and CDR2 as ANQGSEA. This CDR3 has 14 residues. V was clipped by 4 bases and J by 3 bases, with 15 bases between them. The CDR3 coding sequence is TGCAGCGTTGGGTTTAGGGGTATGCACACTGAAGCTTTCTTT. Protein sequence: CSVGFRGMHTEAFF.

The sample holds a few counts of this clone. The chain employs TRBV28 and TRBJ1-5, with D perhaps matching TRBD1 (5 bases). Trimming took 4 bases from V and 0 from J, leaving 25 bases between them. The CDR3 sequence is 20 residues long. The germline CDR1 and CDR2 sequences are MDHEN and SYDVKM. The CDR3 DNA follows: TGTGCCAGCAGTTATAGTAGGGTAGAACAGCGGGGGTATAGCAATCAGCCCCAGCATTTT. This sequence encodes CASSYSRVEQRGYSNQPQHF.

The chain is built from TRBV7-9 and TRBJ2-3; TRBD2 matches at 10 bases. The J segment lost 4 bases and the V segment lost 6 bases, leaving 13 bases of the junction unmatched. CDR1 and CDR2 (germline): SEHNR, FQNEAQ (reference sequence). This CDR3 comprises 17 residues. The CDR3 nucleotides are TGTGCCAGCAGGATTAGCGGGGGGAAGAAGGTATCAGATACGCAGTATTTT. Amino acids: CASRISGGKKVSDTQYF.

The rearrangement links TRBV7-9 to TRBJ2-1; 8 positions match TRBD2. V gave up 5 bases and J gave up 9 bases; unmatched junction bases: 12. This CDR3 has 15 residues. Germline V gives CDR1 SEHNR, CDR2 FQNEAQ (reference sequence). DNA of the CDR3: TGTGCCAGCAGCCCATATAGCGGGATTAGCCTTGAGCAGTTCTTC. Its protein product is CASSPYSGISLEQFF.

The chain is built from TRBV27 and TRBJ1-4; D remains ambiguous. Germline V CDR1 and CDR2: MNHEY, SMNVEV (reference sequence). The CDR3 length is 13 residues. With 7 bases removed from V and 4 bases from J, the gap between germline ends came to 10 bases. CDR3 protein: CASKGGNNEKLFF. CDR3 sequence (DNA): TGTGCCAGCAAGGGCGGGAATAATGAAAAACTGTTTTTT.

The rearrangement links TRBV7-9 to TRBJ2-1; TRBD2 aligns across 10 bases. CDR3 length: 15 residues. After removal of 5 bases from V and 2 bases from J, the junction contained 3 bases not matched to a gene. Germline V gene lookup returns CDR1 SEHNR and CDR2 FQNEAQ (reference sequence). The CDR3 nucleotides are TGTGCCAGCAGCCCTAGCGGGAGTCCCTACAATGAGCAGTTCTTC. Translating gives CASSPSGSPYNEQFF.

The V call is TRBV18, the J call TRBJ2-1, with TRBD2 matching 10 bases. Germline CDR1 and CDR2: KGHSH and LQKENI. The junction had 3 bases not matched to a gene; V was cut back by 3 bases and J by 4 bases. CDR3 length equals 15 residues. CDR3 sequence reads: CASSPQRGGYNEQFF. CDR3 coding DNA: TGTGCCAGCTCACCCCAGCGGGGGGGATACAATGAGCAGTTCTTC.

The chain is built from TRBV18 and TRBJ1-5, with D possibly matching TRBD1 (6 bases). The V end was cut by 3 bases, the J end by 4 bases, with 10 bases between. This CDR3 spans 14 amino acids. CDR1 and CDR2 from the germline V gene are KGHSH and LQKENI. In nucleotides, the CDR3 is TGTGCCAGCTCACCGGGGGCAGGAAATCAGCCCCAGCATTTT. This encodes CASSPGAGNQPQHF. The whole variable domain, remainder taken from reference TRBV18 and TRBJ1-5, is NAGVMQNPRHLVRRRGQEARLRCSPMKGHSHVYWYRQLPEEGLKFMVYLQKENIIDESGMPKERFSAEFPKEGPSILRIQQVVRGDSAAYFCASSPGAGNQPQHFGDGTRLSIL.

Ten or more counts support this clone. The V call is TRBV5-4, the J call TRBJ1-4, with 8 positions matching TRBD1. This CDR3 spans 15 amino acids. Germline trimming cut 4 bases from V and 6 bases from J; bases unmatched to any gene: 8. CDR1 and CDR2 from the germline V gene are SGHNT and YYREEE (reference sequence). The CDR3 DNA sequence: TGTGCCAGCAGCCGCGGACAGGGTGGACATGAAAAACTGTTTTTT. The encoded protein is CASSRGQGGHEKLFF.

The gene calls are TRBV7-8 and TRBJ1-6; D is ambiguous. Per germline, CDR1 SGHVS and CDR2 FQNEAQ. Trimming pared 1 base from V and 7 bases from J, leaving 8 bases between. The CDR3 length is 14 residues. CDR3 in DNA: TGTGCCAGCAGCTTAGACGCTCGGAATTCACCCCTCCACTTT. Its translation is CASSLDARNSPLHF. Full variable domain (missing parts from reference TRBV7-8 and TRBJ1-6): GAGVSQSPRYKVAKRGQDVALRCDPISGHVSLFWYQQALGQGPEFLTYFQNEAQLDKSGLPSDRFFAERPEGSVSTLKIQRTQQEDSAVYLCASSLDARNSPLHFGNGTRLTVT.

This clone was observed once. The CDR3 is CASSQVPRGNYGYTF. CDR3 coding DNA: TGTGCCAGCAGCCAAGTTCCCAGGGGGAACTATGGCTACACCTTC. V usage is TRBV14 and J usage is TRBJ1-2; 7 bases agree with TRBD1. CDR3 length: 15 amino acids. With V trimmed by 1 base and J by 2 bases, 4 bases remained unmatched. Germline CDR1 is SGHDN and CDR2 is FVKESK.

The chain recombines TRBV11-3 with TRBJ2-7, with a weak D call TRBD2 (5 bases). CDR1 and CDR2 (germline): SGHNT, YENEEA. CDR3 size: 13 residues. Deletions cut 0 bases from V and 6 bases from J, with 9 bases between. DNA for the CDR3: TGTGCCAGCAGCTTAGATCGGAGGACCGAGCAGTACTTC. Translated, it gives CASSLDRRTEQYF.

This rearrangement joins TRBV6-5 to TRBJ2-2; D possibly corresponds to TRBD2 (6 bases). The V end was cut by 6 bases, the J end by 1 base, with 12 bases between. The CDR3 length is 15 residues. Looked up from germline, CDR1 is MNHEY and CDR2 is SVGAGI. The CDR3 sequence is CASSPLAENTGELFF. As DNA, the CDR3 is TGTGCCAGCAGCCCCTTAGCGGAGAACACCGGGGAGCTGTTTTTT.

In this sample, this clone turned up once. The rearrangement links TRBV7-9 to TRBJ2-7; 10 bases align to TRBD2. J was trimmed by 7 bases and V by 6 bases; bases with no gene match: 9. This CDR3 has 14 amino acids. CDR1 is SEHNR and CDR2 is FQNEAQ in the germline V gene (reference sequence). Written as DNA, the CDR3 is TGTGCCAGCAGGGAAGCGGGGGGGCCACGGGAGCAGTACTTC. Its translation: CASREAGGPREQYF.

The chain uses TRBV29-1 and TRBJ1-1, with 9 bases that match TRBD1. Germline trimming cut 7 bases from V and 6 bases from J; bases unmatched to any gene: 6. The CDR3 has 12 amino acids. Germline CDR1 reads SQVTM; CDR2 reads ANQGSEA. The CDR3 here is CSGGQGGSEAFF. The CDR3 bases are TGCAGCGGGGGACAGGGAGGGTCTGAAGCTTTCTTT.

CDR3: CASSVDSGRIINEQFF. The CDR3 DNA sequence: TGTGCCAGCAGCGTAGACAGCGGGAGGATAATTAATGAGCAGTTCTTC. The genes are TRBV9 and TRBJ2-1; 9 nucleotides agree with TRBD2. The CDR3 totals 16 residues. V dropped 0 bases and J dropped 7; count of bases not matched to a gene: 8. Germline values: CDR1 SGDLS, CDR2 YYNGEE.

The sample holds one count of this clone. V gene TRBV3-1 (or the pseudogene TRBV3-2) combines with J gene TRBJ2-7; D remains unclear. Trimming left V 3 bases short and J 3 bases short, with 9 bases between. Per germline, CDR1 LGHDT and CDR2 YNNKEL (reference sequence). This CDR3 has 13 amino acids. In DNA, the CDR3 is TGTGCCAGCAGCCAGGCAGGTGGCTACGAGCAGTACTTC. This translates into CASSQAGGYEQYF.

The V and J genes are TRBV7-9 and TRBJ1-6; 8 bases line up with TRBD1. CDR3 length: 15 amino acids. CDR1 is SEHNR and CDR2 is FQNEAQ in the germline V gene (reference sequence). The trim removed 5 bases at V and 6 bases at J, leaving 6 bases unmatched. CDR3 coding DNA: TGTGCCAGCAGCCCCGGGACAGGCGCTAATTCACCCCTCCACTTT. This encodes CASSPGTGANSPLHF.

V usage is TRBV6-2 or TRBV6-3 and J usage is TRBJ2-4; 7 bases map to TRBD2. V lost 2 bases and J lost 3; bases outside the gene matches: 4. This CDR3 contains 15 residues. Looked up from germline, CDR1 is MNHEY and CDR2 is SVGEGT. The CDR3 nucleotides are TGTGCCAGCAGTTACCCAGGGACTAACAAAAACATTCAGTACTTC. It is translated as CASSYPGTNKNIQYF.

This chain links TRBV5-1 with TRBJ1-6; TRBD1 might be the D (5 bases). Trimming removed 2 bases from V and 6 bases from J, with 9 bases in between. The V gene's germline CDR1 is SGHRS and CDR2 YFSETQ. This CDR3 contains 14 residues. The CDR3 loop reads CASSFGQGNSPLHF. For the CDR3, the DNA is TGCGCCAGCAGCTTTGGGCAGGGTAATTCACCCCTCCACTTT.

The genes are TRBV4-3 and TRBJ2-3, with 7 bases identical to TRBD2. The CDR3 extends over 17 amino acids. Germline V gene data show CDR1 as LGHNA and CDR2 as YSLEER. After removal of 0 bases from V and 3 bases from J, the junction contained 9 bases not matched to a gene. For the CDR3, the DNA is TGCGCCAGCAGCCAAGAGACCCTGACTAGCAGGACAGATACGCAGTATTTT. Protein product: CASSQETLTSRTDTQYF.

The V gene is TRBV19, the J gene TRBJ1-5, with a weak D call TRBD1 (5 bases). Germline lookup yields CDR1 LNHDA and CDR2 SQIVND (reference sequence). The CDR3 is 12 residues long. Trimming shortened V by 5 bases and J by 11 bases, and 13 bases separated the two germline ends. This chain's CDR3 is CASSEIREAQHF. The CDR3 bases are TGTGCCAGTAGTGAAATCAGGGAAGCCCAGCATTTT. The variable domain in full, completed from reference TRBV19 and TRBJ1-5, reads DGGITQSPKYLFRKEGQNVTLSCEQNLNHDAMYWYRQDPGQGLRLIYYSQIVNDFQKGDIAEGYSVSREKKESFPLTVTSAQKNPTAFYLCASSEIREAQHFGDGTRLSIL.

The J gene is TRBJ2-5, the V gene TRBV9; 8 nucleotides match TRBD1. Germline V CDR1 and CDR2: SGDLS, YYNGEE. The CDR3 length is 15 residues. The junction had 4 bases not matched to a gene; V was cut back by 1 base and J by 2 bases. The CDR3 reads CASSVPGQGQETQYF. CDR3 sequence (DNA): TGTGCCAGCAGCGTACCCGGACAGGGACAAGAGACCCAGTACTTC.

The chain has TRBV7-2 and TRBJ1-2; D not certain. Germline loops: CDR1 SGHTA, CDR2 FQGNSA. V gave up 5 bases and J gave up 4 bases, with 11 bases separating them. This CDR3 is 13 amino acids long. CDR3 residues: CASSVRRSYGYTF. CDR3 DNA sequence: TGTGCCAGCAGCGTTAGGAGGTCCTATGGCTACACCTTC.

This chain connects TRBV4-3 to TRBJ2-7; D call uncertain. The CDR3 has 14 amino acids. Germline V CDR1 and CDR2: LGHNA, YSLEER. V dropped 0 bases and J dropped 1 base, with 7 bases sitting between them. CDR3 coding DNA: TGCGCCAGCAGCCAAGATTACTCTTCCTACGAGCAGTACTTC. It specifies CASSQDYSSYEQYF.

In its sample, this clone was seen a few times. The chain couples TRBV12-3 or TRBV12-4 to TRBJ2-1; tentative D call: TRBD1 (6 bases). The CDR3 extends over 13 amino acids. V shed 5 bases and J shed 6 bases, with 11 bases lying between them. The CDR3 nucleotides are TGTGCCAGCAGTCCGACAGGTAGCAATGAGCAGTTCTTC. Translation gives CASSPTGSNEQFF.